Described below is a single TCR beta chain sequence and its context. Germline lookup yields CDR1 SGHNT and CDR2 YYREEE (reference sequence). The CDR3 has 13 residues. Trimming removed 3 bases from V and 0 bases from J, with 6 bases in between. The repertoire was sequenced with immunoSEQ multiplex PCR; TCRdb's copy has only in-frame clones and lacks some. Among 150,000 to 200,000 clones listed, around 80% were seen once. The data belong to a study of blood T cell repertoires in COVID-19. The chain uses TRBV5-4 and TRBJ1-1; D is undetermined. The TCR sequence derives from a man aged 30-40 years with active or convalescent COVID-19. Sequencing was carried out using peripheral blood. The DNA for the CDR3 is TGTGCCAGCAGCTCGGTCTTGAACACTGAAGCTTTCTTT. Its protein product is CASSSVLNTEAFF. Filled out from reference TRBV5-4 and TRBJ1-1, the complete variable domain reads ETGVTQSPTHLIKTRGQQVTLRCSSQSGHNTVSWYQQALGQGPQFIFQYYREEENGRGNFPPRFSGLQFPNYSSELNVNALELDDSALYLCASSSVLNTEAFFGQGTRLTVV.